This T cell receptor (beta chain) is from a study of early T cells in non-severe SARS-CoV-2 infection. About the research overall: The study sequenced bulk RNA from unsorted whole blood, with chains unpaired. Overall study results and limits: Anti-spike CD8 responses were favored by VDJdb matching, which missed private and CD4 specificities.

Unique molecular identifiers were added to individual cDNA molecules. Using its own MiXCR run on the 5' RACE reads, TCRdb lists one record per CDR3 protein. The sample lists about 80,000 distinct CDR3 sequences; about 10% were seen once. The CDR3 extends over 15 amino acids. Per the germline V gene, CDR1 is SGHTA and CDR2 is FQGNSA. Trimming pared 3 bases from V and 2 bases from J, leaving 14 bases between. This clonotype was counted a few times. What it binds is not known. The sequence derives from an adult who was a healthcare worker with PCR-confirmed SARS-CoV-2 infection or an uninfected control (not recorded which). The sequenced sample was whole blood. The chain has TRBV7-2 and TRBJ2-7, with D unclear. CDR3 protein: CASSFISNLTYEQYF. CDR3 sequence (DNA): TGTGCCAGCAGCTTCATCAGTAACCTCACCTACGAGCAGTACTTC.